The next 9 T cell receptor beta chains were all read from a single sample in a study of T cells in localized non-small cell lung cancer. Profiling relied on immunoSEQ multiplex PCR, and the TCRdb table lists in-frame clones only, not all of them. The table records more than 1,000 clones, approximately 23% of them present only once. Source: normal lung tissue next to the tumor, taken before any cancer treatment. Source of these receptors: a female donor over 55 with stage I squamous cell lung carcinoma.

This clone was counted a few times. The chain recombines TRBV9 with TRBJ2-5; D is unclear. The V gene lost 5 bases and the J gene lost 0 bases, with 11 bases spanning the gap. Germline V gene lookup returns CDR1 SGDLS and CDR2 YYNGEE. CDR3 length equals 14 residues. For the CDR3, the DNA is TGTGCCAGCAGTGATATTGGGTACCAAGAGACCCAGTACTTC. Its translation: CASSDIGYQETQYF. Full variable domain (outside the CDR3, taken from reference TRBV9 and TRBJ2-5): DSGVTQTPKHLITATGQRVTLRCSPRSGDLSVYWYQQSLDQGLQFLIQYYNGEERAKGNILERFSAQQFPDLHSELNLSSLELGDSALYFCASSDIGYQETQYFGPGTRLLVL.

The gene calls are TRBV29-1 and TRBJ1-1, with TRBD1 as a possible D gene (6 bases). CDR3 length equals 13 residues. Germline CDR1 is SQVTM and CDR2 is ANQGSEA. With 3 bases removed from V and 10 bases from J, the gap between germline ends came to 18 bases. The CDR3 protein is CSVDFSRGDGAFF. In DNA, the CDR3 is TGCAGCGTTGATTTTTCCAGGGGCGATGGAGCTTTCTTT. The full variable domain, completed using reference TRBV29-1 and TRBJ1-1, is SAVISQKPSRDICQRGTSLTIQCQVDSQVTMMFWYRQQPGQSLTLIATANQGSEATYESGFVIDKFPISRPNLTFSTLTVSNMSPEDSSIYLCSVDFSRGDGAFFGQGTRLTVV.

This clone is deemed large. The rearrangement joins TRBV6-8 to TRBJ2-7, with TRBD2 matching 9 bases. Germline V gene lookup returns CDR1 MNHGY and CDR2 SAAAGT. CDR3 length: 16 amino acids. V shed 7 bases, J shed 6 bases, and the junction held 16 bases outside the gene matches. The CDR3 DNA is TGTGCCAGCACCCCAGTGGAGTTAGCGGGAGCTGGCGAGCAGTACTTC. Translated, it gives CASTPVELAGAGEQYF.

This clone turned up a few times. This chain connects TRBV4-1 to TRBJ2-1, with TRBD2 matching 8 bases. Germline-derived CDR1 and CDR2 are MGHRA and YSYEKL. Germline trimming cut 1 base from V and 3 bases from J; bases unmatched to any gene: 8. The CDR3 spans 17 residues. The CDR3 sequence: CASSQVSGLGGYNEQFF. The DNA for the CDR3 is TGCGCCAGCAGCCAAGTATCGGGACTAGGTGGCTACAATGAGCAGTTCTTC.

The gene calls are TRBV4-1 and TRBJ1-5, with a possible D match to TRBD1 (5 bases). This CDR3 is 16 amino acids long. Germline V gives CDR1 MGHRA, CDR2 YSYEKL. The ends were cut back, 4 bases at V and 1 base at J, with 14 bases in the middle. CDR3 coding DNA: TGCGCCAGCAGCCTCGAATGGGGCAGGAGCAATCAGCCCCAGCATTTT. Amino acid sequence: CASSLEWGRSNQPQHF.

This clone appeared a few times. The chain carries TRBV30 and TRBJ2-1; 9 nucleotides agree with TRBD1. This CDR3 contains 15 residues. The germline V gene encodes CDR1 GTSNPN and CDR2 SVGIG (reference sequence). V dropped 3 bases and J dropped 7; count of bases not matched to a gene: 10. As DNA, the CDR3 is TGTGCCTGGAGCGCCGGGACAGGGCTTTTTAATGAGCAGTTCTTC. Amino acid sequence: CAWSAGTGLFNEQFF.

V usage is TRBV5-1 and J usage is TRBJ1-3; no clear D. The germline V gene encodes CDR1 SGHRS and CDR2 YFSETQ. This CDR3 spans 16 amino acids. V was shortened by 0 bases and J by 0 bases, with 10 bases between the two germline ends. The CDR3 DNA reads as TGCGCCAGCAGCTTGGCTTTCGGCAGCTCTGGAAACACCATATATTTT. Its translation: CASSLAFGSSGNTIYF.

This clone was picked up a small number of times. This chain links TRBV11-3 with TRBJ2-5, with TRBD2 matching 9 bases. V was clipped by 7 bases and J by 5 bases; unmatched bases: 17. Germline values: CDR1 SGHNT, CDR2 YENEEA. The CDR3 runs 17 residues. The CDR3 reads CASNPSGGRAGGETQYF. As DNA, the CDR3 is TGTGCCAGCAACCCCTCCGGCGGGAGGGCCGGTGGGGAGACCCAGTACTTC.

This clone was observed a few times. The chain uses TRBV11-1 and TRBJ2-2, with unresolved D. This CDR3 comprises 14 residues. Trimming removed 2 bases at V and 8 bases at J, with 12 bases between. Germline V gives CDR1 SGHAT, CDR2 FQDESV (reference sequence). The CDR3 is CASSLKGGRGELFF. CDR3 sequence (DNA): TGTGCCAGCAGCTTAAAGGGCGGTCGGGGGGAGCTGTTTTTT.